Reported below is one T cell receptor beta chain. The data are from a study of blood T cell repertoires in COVID-19. Germline CDR1 and CDR2: SGHRS and YFSETQ. Trimming removed 4 bases from V and 4 bases from J; junction bases left unmatched: 10. The CDR3 consists of 16 residues. Methods used by the authors: Using reference gene primer amplification, nucleated cell counts were estimated. Profiled with immunoSEQ multiplex PCR; TCRdb holds only in-frame clones, not every one. Clone size and V and J calls were adopted from that table, with D and trimming inferred from the DNA. The sample shows around 260,000 clones, approximately 93% of them seen only once. The Seattle patients, enrolled during active infection, were followed longitudinally.

Sequencing input: peripheral blood. This receptor was identified in a woman in her twenties or thirties with COVID-19, enrolled during active disease. The V gene is TRBV5-1, the J gene TRBJ1-4; 7 nucleotides align to TRBD1. The CDR3: CASSGGTVEHNEKLFF. CDR3 nucleotides: TGCGCCAGCAGCGGCGGGACAGTCGAACATAATGAAAAACTGTTTTTT.